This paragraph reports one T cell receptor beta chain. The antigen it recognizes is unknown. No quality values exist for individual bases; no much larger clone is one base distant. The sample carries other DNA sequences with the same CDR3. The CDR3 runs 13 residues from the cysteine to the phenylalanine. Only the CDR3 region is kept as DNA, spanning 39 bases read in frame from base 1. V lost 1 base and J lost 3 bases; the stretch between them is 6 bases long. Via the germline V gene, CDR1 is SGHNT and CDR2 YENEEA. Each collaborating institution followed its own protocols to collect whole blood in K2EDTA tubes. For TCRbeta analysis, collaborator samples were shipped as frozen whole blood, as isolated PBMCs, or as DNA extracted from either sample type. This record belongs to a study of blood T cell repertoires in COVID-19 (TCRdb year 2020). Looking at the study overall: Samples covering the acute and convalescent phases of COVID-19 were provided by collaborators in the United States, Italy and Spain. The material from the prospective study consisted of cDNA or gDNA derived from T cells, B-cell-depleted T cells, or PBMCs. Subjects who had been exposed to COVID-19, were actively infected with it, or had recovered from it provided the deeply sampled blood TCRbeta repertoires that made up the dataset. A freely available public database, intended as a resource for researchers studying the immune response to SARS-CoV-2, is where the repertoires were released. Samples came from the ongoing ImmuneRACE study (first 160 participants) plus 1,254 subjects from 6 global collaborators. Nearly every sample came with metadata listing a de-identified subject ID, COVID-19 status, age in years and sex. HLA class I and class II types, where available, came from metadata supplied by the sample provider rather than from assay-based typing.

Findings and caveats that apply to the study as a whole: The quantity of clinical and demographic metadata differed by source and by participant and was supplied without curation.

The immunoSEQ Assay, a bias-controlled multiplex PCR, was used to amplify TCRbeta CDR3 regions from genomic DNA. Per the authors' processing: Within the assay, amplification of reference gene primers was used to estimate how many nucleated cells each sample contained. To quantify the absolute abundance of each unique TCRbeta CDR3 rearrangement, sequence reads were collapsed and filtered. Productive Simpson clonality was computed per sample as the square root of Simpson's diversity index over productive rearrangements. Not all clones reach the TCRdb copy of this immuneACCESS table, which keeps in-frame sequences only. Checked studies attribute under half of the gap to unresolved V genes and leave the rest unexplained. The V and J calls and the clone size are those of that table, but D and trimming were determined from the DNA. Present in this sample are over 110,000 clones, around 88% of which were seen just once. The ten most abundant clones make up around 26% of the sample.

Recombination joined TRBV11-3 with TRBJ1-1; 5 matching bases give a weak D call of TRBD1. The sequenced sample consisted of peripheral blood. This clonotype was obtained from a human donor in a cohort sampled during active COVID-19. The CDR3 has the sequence CASSLGGDTEAFF. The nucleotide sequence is TGTGCCAGCAGCTTAGGGGGGGACACTGAAGCTTTCTTT.